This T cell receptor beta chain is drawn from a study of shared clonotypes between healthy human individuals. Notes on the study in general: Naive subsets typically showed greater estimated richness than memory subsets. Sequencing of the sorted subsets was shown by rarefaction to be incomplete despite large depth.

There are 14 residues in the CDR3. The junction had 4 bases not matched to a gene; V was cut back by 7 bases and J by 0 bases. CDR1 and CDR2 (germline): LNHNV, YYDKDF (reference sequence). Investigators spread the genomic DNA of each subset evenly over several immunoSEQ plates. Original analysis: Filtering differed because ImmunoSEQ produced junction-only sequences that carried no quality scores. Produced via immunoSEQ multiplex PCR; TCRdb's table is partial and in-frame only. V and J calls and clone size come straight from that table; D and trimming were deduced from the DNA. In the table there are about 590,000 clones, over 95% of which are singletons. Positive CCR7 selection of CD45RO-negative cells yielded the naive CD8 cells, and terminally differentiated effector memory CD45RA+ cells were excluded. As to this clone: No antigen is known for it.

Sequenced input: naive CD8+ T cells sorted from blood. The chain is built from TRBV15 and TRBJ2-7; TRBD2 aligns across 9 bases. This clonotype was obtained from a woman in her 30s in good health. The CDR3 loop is CATKEREDSYEQYF. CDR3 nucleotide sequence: TGTGCCACCAAGGAGCGGGAGGACTCCTACGAGCAGTACTTC.